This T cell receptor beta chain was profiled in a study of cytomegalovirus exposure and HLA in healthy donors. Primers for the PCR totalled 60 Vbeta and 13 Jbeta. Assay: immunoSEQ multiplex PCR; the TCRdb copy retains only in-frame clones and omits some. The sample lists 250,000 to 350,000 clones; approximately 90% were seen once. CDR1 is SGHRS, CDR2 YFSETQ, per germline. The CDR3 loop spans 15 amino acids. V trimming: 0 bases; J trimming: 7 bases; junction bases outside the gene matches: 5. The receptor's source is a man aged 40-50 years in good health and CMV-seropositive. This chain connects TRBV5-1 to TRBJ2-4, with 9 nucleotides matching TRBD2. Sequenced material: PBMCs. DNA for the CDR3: TGCGCCAGCAGCTTGGCCGGGCGGGAGGGTAACATTCAGTACTTC. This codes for CASSLAGREGNIQYF.